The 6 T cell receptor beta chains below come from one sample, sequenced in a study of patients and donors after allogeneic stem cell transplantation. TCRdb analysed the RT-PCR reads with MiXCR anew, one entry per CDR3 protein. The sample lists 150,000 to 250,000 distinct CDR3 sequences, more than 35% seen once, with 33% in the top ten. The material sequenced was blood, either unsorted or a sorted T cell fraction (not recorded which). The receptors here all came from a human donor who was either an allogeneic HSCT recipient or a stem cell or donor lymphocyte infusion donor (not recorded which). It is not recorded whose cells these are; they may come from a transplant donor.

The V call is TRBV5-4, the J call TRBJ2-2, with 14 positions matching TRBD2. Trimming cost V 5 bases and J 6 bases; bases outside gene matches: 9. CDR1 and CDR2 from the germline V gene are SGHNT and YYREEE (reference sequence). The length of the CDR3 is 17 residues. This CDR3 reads CASRPGTSGSHSGELFF. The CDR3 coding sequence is TGTGCCAGCAGACCCGGGACTAGCGGGAGTCACTCCGGGGAGCTGTTTTTT.

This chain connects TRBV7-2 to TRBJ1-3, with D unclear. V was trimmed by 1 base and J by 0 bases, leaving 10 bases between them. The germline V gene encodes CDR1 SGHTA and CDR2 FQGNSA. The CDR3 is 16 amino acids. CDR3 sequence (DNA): TGTGCCAGCAGCTTAGAAGGACTCAGCTCTGGAAACACCATATATTTT. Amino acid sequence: CASSLEGLSSGNTIYF.

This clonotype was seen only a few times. CDR3 DNA: TGTGCCAGCAGCTTATCCATTTCCCGACTAGCGCCGCGGAACACCGGGGAGCTGTTTTTT. Amino acids: CASSLSISRLAPRNTGELFF. The V call is TRBV7-3, the J call TRBJ2-2, with 8 nucleotides matching TRBD2. CDR1 is SGHTA and CDR2 is FQGTGA in the germline V gene. Trimming took 2 bases from V and 1 from J; bases not matched to a gene: 15. The length of the CDR3 is 20 residues.

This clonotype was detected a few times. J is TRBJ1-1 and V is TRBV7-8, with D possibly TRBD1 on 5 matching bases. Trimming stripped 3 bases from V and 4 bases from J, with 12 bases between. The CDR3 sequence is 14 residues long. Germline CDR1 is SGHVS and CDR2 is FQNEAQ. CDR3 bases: TGTGCCAGCAGCTTCCTTCAGGGTGGCACTGAAGCTTTCTTT. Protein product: CASSFLQGGTEAFF.

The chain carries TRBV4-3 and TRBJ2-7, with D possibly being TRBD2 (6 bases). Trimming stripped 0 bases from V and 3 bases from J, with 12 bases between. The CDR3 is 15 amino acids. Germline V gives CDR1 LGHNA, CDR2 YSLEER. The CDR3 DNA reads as TGCGCCAGCAGCCAAGATTGCGCGGAGGGCTACGAGCAGTACTTC. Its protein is CASSQDCAEGYEQYF.

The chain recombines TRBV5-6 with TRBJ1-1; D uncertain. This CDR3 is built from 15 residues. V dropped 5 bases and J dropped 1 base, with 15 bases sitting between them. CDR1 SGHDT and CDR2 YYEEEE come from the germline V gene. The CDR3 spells CASSLTRAGNTEAFF. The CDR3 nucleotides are TGTGCCAGCAGTCTTACGAGGGCTGGGAACACTGAAGCTTTCTTT.